The 26 T cell receptor beta chains in this list originate from one sample, sequenced in a study of T cell responses to AZD1222 COVID-19 vaccine. The table came from immunoSEQ multiplex PCR; TCRdb's copy has only in-frame clones and leaves some out. The sample holds 130,000 or so clones, roughly 88% seen once. Sequenced here: peripheral blood, sampled 28 days after the second AZD1222 dose. The receptor source for this set is an adult who received the AZD1222 COVID-19 vaccine.

This rearrangement joins TRBV7-6 to TRBJ2-3, with no clear D. This CDR3 has 14 residues. Germline V lookup: CDR1 SGHVS, CDR2 FNYEAQ. V lost 4 bases and J 4 bases, leaving 12 bases between the germline ends. CDR3 DNA sequence: TGTGCCAGCAGCTCGTCCACCACGGCAGATACGCAGTATTTT. It yields the protein CASSSSTTADTQYF.

This clone was recorded once. The J gene is TRBJ2-2, the V gene TRBV10-3, with no clear D. The germline CDR1 and CDR2 sequences are ENHRY and SYGVKD. The CDR3 is 12 residues long. V lost 4 bases to trimming and J lost 4 bases, with 4 bases between them. CDR3 coding DNA: TGTGCCATCAGTGGAAGCACCGGGGAGCTGTTTTTT. Encoded protein: CAISGSTGELFF.

This chain links TRBV25-1 with TRBJ1-5, with 7 bases fitting TRBD1. CDR1 is MGHDK and CDR2 is SYGVNS in the germline V gene. Trimming cost V 5 bases and J 4 bases; bases outside gene matches: 5. The CDR3 contains 14 residues. The CDR3 DNA reads as TGTGCCAGCAGTACAGGGGACCTTAATCAGCCCCAGCATTTT. Translated, it gives CASSTGDLNQPQHF.

The chain joins TRBV18 to TRBJ2-1; 11 bases agree with TRBD2. The CDR3 runs to 16 residues. V lost 0 bases, J lost 6 bases, and 4 bases stayed unmatched. Germline CDR1 KGHSH, CDR2 LQKENI. CDR3 sequence reads: CASSPPRLAGSNEQFF. The DNA for the CDR3 is TGTGCCAGCTCACCACCGAGACTAGCGGGATCCAATGAGCAGTTCTTC.

This chain links TRBV13 with TRBJ2-7, with TRBD2 identical over 7 bases. From germline, CDR1 is PRHDT and CDR2 FYEKMQ (reference sequence). This CDR3 region has 15 residues. With V trimmed by 5 bases and J by 2 bases, 9 bases remained unmatched. DNA for the CDR3: TGTGCCAGCAGCCCCGGGGGGTTCCGTACCTACGAGCAGTACTTC. Residues: CASSPGGFRTYEQYF.

The CDR3 loop is CASTNPYRGQPQHF. The CDR3 DNA reads TGTGCCAGTACCAACCCCTACAGGGGTCAGCCCCAGCATTTT. V is TRBV19 and J is TRBJ1-5; 7 bases agree with TRBD1. Per the germline V gene, CDR1 is LNHDA and CDR2 is SQIVND (reference sequence). V dropped 7 bases and J dropped 6; count of bases not matched to a gene: 9. CDR3 length equals 14 residues.

The chain uses TRBV2 and TRBJ2-5; D may correspond to TRBD1 or TRBD2 (6 bases each). Germline V gene data show CDR1 as SNHLY and CDR2 as FYNNEI. This CDR3 spans 14 amino acids. Trimming removed 8 bases at V and 5 bases at J, with 18 bases between. CDR3 protein: CASCGAGGGETQYF. The CDR3 nucleotides read TGTGCCAGCTGTGGAGCCGGAGGGGGGGAGACCCAGTACTTC.

This clone was recorded only once. The chain joins TRBV5-6 to TRBJ1-5, with TRBD1 matching over 8 bases. The trim removed 1 base at V and 6 bases at J, leaving 6 bases unmatched. The CDR3 runs 15 residues. Germline V gene sequence: CDR1 SGHDT, CDR2 YYEEEE. CDR3 in amino acids: CASSLRPTGGQPQHF. In DNA form, the CDR3 reads TGTGCCAGCAGCTTGAGACCAACAGGGGGTCAGCCCCAGCATTTT. Together with reference TRBV5-6 and TRBJ1-5, the CDR3 gives the full variable domain: DAGVTQSPTHLIKTRGQQVTLRCSPKSGHDTVSWYQQALGQGPQFIFQYYEEEERQRGNFPDRFSGHQFPNYSSELNVNALLLGDSALYLCASSLRPTGGQPQHFGDGTRLSIL.

The chain has TRBV5-4 and TRBJ2-3; D remains ambiguous. The germline CDR1 and CDR2 sequences are SGHNT and YYREEE (reference sequence). The CDR3 loop spans 14 amino acids. The V end was cut by 3 bases, the J end by 2 bases, with 10 bases between. The CDR3 here is CASSSSRDTDTQYF. The CDR3 DNA reads TGTGCCAGCAGCTCGTCCAGAGACACAGATACGCAGTATTTT.

The rearrangement uses TRBV29-1 and TRBJ1-4, with 9 bases lining up with TRBD1. V shed 6 bases and J 7 bases; nucleotides not matched to a gene: 6. Germline CDR1 SQVTM, CDR2 ANQGSEA. This CDR3 is built from 13 residues. Here the CDR3 reads CSVRQGGSEKLFF. The DNA of the CDR3 is TGCAGCGTAAGACAGGGGGGAAGTGAAAAACTGTTTTTT.

In its sample, this clone was seen once. The V gene is TRBV3-1 (or the pseudogene TRBV3-2), the J gene TRBJ2-7; the D gene could be TRBD1 or TRBD2 (6 bases each). V was cut by 5 bases and J by 7 bases, with 18 bases left in between. In germline, CDR1 is LGHDT, CDR2 YNNKEL (reference sequence). CDR3 length equals 14 residues. CDR3 nucleotide sequence: TGTGCCAGCAGCTACCGCTGGGGGGCCGGGGAGCAGTACTTC. It translates to CASSYRWGAGEQYF.

This rearrangement joins TRBV3-1 (or the pseudogene TRBV3-2) to TRBJ2-5, with D perhaps given as TRBD1 or TRBD2 (6 bases each). There are 16 residues in the CDR3. From germline, CDR1 is LGHDT and CDR2 YNNKEL (reference sequence). With 3 bases removed from V and 4 bases from J, the gap between germline ends came to 18 bases. CDR3 nucleotides: TGTGCCAGCAGCCATGCCGGAGGGGGAAGCGGAGAGACCCAGTACTTC. The encoded protein is CASSHAGGGSGETQYF.

The genes are TRBV11-2 and TRBJ1-4; 11 bases agree with TRBD1. V lost 5 bases to trimming and J lost 8 bases; unmatched junction nucleotides: 7. The CDR3 runs 15 residues. Germline V gene sequence: CDR1 SGHAT, CDR2 FQNNGV. The CDR3: CASSTRTGGFEKLFF. In nucleotides, the CDR3 is TGTGCCAGCAGCACAAGGACAGGGGGCTTCGAAAAACTGTTTTTT.

The chain employs TRBV15 and TRBJ1-2; no reliable D call. There are 15 residues in the CDR3. V was pared by 0 bases and J by 1 base, with 9 bases between. Per the germline V gene, CDR1 is LNHNV and CDR2 is YYDKDF (reference sequence). The CDR3 protein is CATSREDFNNYGYTF. CDR3 nucleotide sequence: TGTGCCACCAGCAGAGAGGACTTTAATAACTATGGCTACACCTTC. Looking up the rest from reference TRBV15 and TRBJ1-2 gives the full variable domain: DAMVIQNPRYQVTQFGKPVTLSCSQTLNHNVMYWYQQKSSQAPKLLFHYYDKDFNNEADTPDNFQSRRPNTSFCFLDIRSPGLGDTAMYLCATSREDFNNYGYTFGSGTRLTVV.

The CDR3 loop reads CASSLGPARTEAFF. The CDR3 DNA sequence: TGCGCCAGCAGCTTGGGACCGGCGCGGACTGAAGCTTTCTTT. The chain recombines TRBV5-1 with TRBJ1-1; D gene unclear. The CDR3 sequence is 14 residues long. V lost 0 bases to trimming and J lost 5 bases, with 11 bases between them. Per the germline V gene, CDR1 is SGHRS and CDR2 is YFSETQ.

The chain is built from TRBV4-2 and TRBJ2-3, with D tentatively TRBD2 (6 bases). The V gene lost 4 bases and the J gene lost 3 bases, with 17 bases spanning the gap. There are 16 residues in the CDR3. Germline loops: CDR1 LGHNA, CDR2 YNFKEQ. In DNA, the CDR3 is TGTGCCAGCAGCCCTGGAGGGGCTCGCGGGACAGATACGCAGTATTTT. Translation gives CASSPGGARGTDTQYF.

This chain's CDR3 is CASCWLSEQYF. As DNA, the CDR3 is TGTGCCAGTTGTTGGCTTTCCGAGCAGTACTTC. The rearrangement joins TRBV25-1 to TRBJ2-7; D remains unclear. V was cut by 9 bases and J by 6 bases, with 12 bases left in between. From germline, CDR1 is MGHDK and CDR2 SYGVNS. CDR3 length: 11 residues.

The chain couples TRBV5-1 to TRBJ2-1; TRBD2 aligns across 8 bases. V shed 1 base, J shed 7 bases, and the junction held 13 bases outside the gene matches. CDR3 length equals 17 residues. Germline-derived CDR1 and CDR2 are SGHRS and YFSETQ. The CDR3 region is CASSLRFSGSAGNEQFF. In DNA form, the CDR3 reads TGCGCCAGCAGCTTGAGGTTCAGCGGGAGTGCGGGAAATGAGCAGTTCTTC. The entire variable domain, with the rest obtained from reference TRBV5-1 and TRBJ2-1, is as follows: KAGVTQTPRYLIKTRGQQVTLSCSPISGHRSVSWYQQTPGQGLQFLFEYFSETQRNKGNFPGRFSGRQFSNSRSEMNVSTLELGDSALYLCASSLRFSGSAGNEQFFGPGTRLTVL.

The chain is built from TRBV4-1 and TRBJ2-2, with TRBD1 matching over 10 bases. The trim removed 4 bases at V and 5 bases at J, leaving 10 bases unmatched. CDR1 and CDR2 (germline): MGHRA, YSYEKL. This CDR3 is built from 17 residues. The CDR3 DNA sequence: TGCGCCAGCAGCCGCCAGACAGGGGGCACGGGTACCGGGGAGCTGTTTTTT. This translates into CASSRQTGGTGTGELFF.

V gene TRBV20-1 combines with J gene TRBJ1-1; D possibly corresponds to TRBD1 (6 bases). The CDR3 is 14 residues long. Germline loops: CDR1 DFQATT, CDR2 SNEGSKA (reference sequence). V was clipped by 3 bases and J by 0 bases, with 11 bases between them. CDR3 in amino acids: CSASGGLLNTEAFF. CDR3 coding DNA: TGCAGTGCTAGTGGGGGGCTGCTGAACACTGAAGCTTTCTTT.

The J gene is TRBJ1-3, the V gene TRBV19, with TRBD1 identical over 7 bases. The germline V gene has CDR1 LNHDA and CDR2 SQIVND (reference sequence). Trimming cost V 7 bases and J 9 bases; bases outside gene matches: 3. This CDR3 is built from 11 residues. This CDR3 reads CASTHRGTIYF. The CDR3 DNA reads as TGTGCCAGTACCCACAGGGGCACCATATATTTT.

The chain links TRBV7-9 to TRBJ1-1; no reliable D call. Trimming pared 1 base from V and 8 bases from J, leaving 11 bases between. This CDR3 spans 13 amino acids. Per the germline V gene, CDR1 is SEHNR and CDR2 is FQNEAQ (reference sequence). The CDR3 reads CASSLVPSPEAFF. CDR3 nucleotides: TGTGCCAGCAGCTTAGTACCCTCACCGGAAGCTTTCTTT.

This chain joins TRBV4-1 and TRBJ1-2, with D perhaps TRBD1 (5 bases). The germline CDR1 and CDR2 sequences are MGHRA and YSYEKL. V dropped 1 base and J dropped 7 bases, with 13 bases sitting between them. The CDR3 covers 14 residues. The CDR3 is CASSQGARASGYTF. CDR3 in DNA: TGCGCCAGCAGCCAAGGGGCCAGGGCGAGTGGCTACACCTTC.

The V gene is TRBV18, the J gene TRBJ1-1, with unresolved D. Germline V CDR1 and CDR2: KGHSH, LQKENI. V dropped 3 bases and J dropped 3 bases, with 11 bases sitting between them. This CDR3 spans 14 amino acids. CDR3 region: CASSPTSGDTEAFF. The DNA for the CDR3 is TGTGCCAGCTCACCGACAAGTGGGGACACTGAAGCTTTCTTT.

The chain joins TRBV29-1 to TRBJ2-1; TRBD2 matches 15 bases. Germline values: CDR1 SQVTM, CDR2 ANQGSEA. Trimming took 3 bases from V and 9 from J; bases not matched to a gene: 3. The CDR3 has 14 residues. CDR3 protein: CSVDRTSGRGEQFF. In nucleotides, the CDR3 is TGCAGCGTTGACCGGACTAGCGGGAGGGGTGAGCAGTTCTTC.

This clone appeared a single time. This sequence joins TRBV12-2 and TRBJ1-2; the table's TRBD1 call for D was not verified on the DNA. TRBV12-2 is flagged as a pseudogene. The CDR3 extends over 16 amino acids. DNA for the CDR3: TGTGCAAGTCGCTTAGAGGGGTTACAGCCCTCACCCCTCTACACCTTC. Amino acid sequence: CASRLEGLQPSPLYTF.